A single sample is the source of the 25 T cell receptor beta chains below, sequenced in a study of blood T cell repertoires in COVID-19 (dated by TCRdb to between 2020 and 2021). Receptors were amplified or captured by the immunoSEQ multiplex PCR assay. In its TCRdb copy, this immuneACCESS table keeps in-frame sequences only and misses some clones. Where compared with another copy, unresolved V genes explain less than half of these, and the others have no known cause. This sample has 150,000 to 200,000 clones in its table, and 80% to 90% of those were observed once. The ten largest clones add up to more than 7.5% of the sample. Sequencing was performed on peripheral blood. The receptors come from a man aged 50 to 60 with active or convalescent COVID-19.

The chain uses TRBV23-1 and TRBJ1-1, with D possibly matching TRBD1 (5 bases). TRBV23-1 counts as an open reading frame of uncertain function. The CDR3 runs to 9 residues. Trimming removed 8 bases from V and 11 bases from J, with 9 bases in between. The CDR3 region has the DNA TGCGCCAGCGGACAAATGGCTTTCTTT. It codes for CASGQMAFF.

The chain carries TRBV6-6 and TRBJ2-5; 7 bases are a match to TRBD1. V gave up 8 bases and J gave up 5 bases; unmatched junction bases: 2. The length of the CDR3 is 11 residues. From germline, CDR1 is MNHNY and CDR2 SVGAGI (reference sequence). CDR3 sequence (DNA): TGTGCCAGCGAACAGGGGGAGACCCAGTACTTC. It yields the protein CASEQGETQYF.

This rearrangement joins TRBV11-2 to TRBJ2-5; 7 positions agree with TRBD2. CDR1 SGHAT and CDR2 FQNNGV come from the germline V gene. CDR3 length equals 17 residues. The V gene end was trimmed by 2 bases and the J gene end by 1 base; junction bases not matched to a gene: 10. As DNA, the CDR3 is TGTGCCAGCAGCTTATCGATCCTGGGCGGGAGCCAAGAGACCCAGTACTTC. Protein sequence: CASSLSILGGSQETQYF.

This chain joins TRBV18 and TRBJ2-2; 15 positions agree with TRBD2. The ends lost 0 bases at V and 3 bases at J; junction bases unmatched: 2. The germline V gene has CDR1 KGHSH and CDR2 LQKENI. The CDR3 runs to 18 residues. The CDR3 region has the DNA TGTGCCAGCTCACCACCGGGACTAGCGGGGGGACACACCGGGGAGCTGTTTTTT. Translating gives CASSPPGLAGGHTGELFF.

The V call is TRBV7-2, the J call TRBJ2-7, with D possibly TRBD1 on 5 matching bases. V was cut by 2 bases and J by 2 bases, with 13 bases left in between. The CDR3 runs to 15 residues. Germline V lookup: CDR1 SGHTA, CDR2 FQGNSA. Written as DNA, the CDR3 is TGTGCCAGCAGCTTACCCCGGACACTGACCTACGAGCAGTACTTC. Its protein product is CASSLPRTLTYEQYF.

The CDR3 DNA is TGTGCCAGCAGCCAAGATATAGATACGCAGTATTTT. This sequence encodes CASSQDIDTQYF. The genes are TRBV3-1 (or the pseudogene TRBV3-2) and TRBJ2-3, with D hard to call. CDR3 length equals 12 residues. The germline gives CDR1 LGHDT, CDR2 YNNKEL (reference sequence). Trimming took off 0 bases at V and 5 bases at J, with 3 bases between the two ends.

The genes are TRBV3-1 (or the pseudogene TRBV3-2) and TRBJ2-5, with 7 bases identical to TRBD1. This CDR3 is 16 amino acids long. V lost 5 bases and J lost 5; bases outside the gene matches: 14. Germline V lookup: CDR1 LGHDT, CDR2 YNNKEL (reference sequence). The CDR3 coding sequence is TGTGCCAGCAGCAAAGGGGTGAGGGGGCAGGAGGAGACCCAGTACTTC. This gives the protein CASSKGVRGQEETQYF.

The chain combines TRBV2 with TRBJ2-5; D is uncertain. Germline CDR1 reads SNHLY; CDR2 reads FYNNEI. The CDR3 is 13 amino acids. V was trimmed by 8 bases and J by 4 bases, leaving 14 bases between them. The CDR3 DNA reads as TGTGCCAGCGTCGGCGGCCCGGGAGAGACCCAGTACTTC. Protein sequence: CASVGGPGETQYF.

V and J are TRBV24-1 and TRBJ2-7; TRBD2 matches at 11 bases. The CDR3 is 14 residues long. Germline V CDR1 and CDR2: KGHDR, SFDVKD. J gave up 3 bases and V 7 bases, and 4 bases lay outside the gene matches. The CDR3 is CATSPGTSGYEQYF. The CDR3 DNA reads TGTGCCACCAGCCCCGGGACTAGCGGCTACGAGCAGTACTTC.

The chain has TRBV15 and TRBJ1-1; perhaps TRBD1 as D (6 bases). Germline CDR1 reads LNHNV; CDR2 reads YYDKDF (reference sequence). The CDR3 runs to 15 residues. V was shortened by 0 bases and J by 5 bases, with 13 bases between the two germline ends. DNA of the CDR3: TGTGCCACCAGCAGAGATCAAGGGGGAGAGACTGAAGCTTTCTTT. Protein: CATSRDQGGETEAFF.

The chain uses TRBV18 and TRBJ1-2; 7 bases are shared with TRBD1. The CDR3 loop spans 14 amino acids. In germline, CDR1 is KGHSH, CDR2 LQKENI. The V and J ends lost 2 bases and 0 bases, in that order; junction bases with no gene match: 0. The CDR3 DNA reads as TGTGCCAGCTCACCAGGGACAGCTAACTATGGCTACACCTTC. Protein: CASSPGTANYGYTF.

The chain uses TRBV30 and TRBJ2-7; D ambiguous. This CDR3 is built from 15 residues. Germline V lookup: CDR1 GTSNPN, CDR2 SVGIG (reference sequence). V lost 3 bases and J 0 bases, leaving 15 bases between the germline ends. The CDR3 DNA follows: TGTGCCTGGAGGACTTGGAGATTTAGCTCCTACGAGCAGTACTTC. Translating gives CAWRTWRFSSYEQYF. Drawing the rest from reference TRBV30 and TRBJ2-7, the complete variable domain is SQTIHQWPATLVQPVGSPLSLECTVEGTSNPNLYWYRQAAGRGLQLLFYSVGIGQISSEVPQNLSASRPQDRQFILSSKKLLLSDSGFYLCAWRTWRFSSYEQYFGPGTRLTVT.

The chain combines TRBV2 with TRBJ1-3; the D gene is possibly TRBD1 (6 bases). The CDR3 covers 14 residues. The germline V gene has CDR1 SNHLY and CDR2 FYNNEI. V was cut by 7 bases and J by 0 bases, with 10 bases left in between. The CDR3 spells CASTGARSGNTIYF. The DNA of the CDR3 is TGTGCCAGCACAGGGGCCCGCTCTGGAAACACCATATATTTT.

In DNA form, the CDR3 reads TGTGCCAGCAGCTTAGTTAGCAGGGGAAACACTGAAGCTTTCTTT. Protein sequence: CASSLVSRGNTEAFF. The chain combines TRBV11-2 with TRBJ1-1, with TRBD1 as a possible D gene (6 bases). This CDR3 spans 15 amino acids. The germline gives CDR1 SGHAT, CDR2 FQNNGV. The V and J ends lost 1 base and 2 bases respectively, with 11 bases between them.

The chain uses TRBV3-1 (or the pseudogene TRBV3-2) and TRBJ2-6; D gene unclear. This CDR3 comprises 14 residues. V dropped 4 bases and J dropped 0 bases, with 4 bases sitting between them. The germline gives CDR1 LGHDT, CDR2 YNNKEL (reference sequence). CDR3 loop: CASSPLSGANVLTF. The CDR3 region has the DNA TGTGCCAGCAGCCCCCTCTCTGGGGCCAACGTCCTGACTTTC.

V gene TRBV27 combines with J gene TRBJ2-2; 7 nucleotides align to TRBD1. Germline V gene data show CDR1 as MNHEY and CDR2 as SMNVEV (reference sequence). The CDR3 extends over 14 amino acids. Trimming cost V 6 bases and J 4 bases; bases outside gene matches: 5. The CDR3 bases are TGTGCCAGCAGGAAGGACAGGATCACCGGGGAGCTGTTTTTT. It specifies CASRKDRITGELFF.

The J gene is TRBJ1-1, the V gene TRBV6-5; TRBD1 aligns across 7 bases. V gave up 2 bases and J gave up 5 bases; unmatched junction bases: 2. This CDR3 spans 13 amino acids. Germline V gene data show CDR1 as MNHEY and CDR2 as SVGAGI. For the CDR3, the DNA is TGTGCCAGCAGTTACAGGGGGCTTACTGAAGCTTTCTTT. Amino acids: CASSYRGLTEAFF.

V gene TRBV19 combines with J gene TRBJ1-2; D possibly corresponds to TRBD1 (5 bases). The CDR3 contains 13 residues. V lost 5 bases and J 4 bases, leaving 11 bases between the germline ends. CDR1 is LNHDA and CDR2 is SQIVND in the germline V gene (reference sequence). The CDR3 is CASSETVGYGYTF. In DNA form, the CDR3 reads TGTGCCAGTAGTGAGACAGTAGGCTATGGCTACACCTTC.

This clone was recorded a few times. J is TRBJ2-1 and V is TRBV9; tentatively, D is TRBD2 (5 bases). The V end was cut by 4 bases, the J end by 0 bases, with 14 bases between. CDR1 SGDLS and CDR2 YYNGEE come from the germline V gene. The CDR3 sequence is 16 residues long. The CDR3 loop is CASSTQRSSSYNEQFF. The CDR3 nucleotides are TGTGCCAGCAGCACCCAGCGGTCGAGCTCCTACAATGAGCAGTTCTTC.

The gene calls are TRBV5-1 and TRBJ2-7; the match to TRBD2 covers 10 bases. V dropped 5 bases and J dropped 7; count of bases not matched to a gene: 6. CDR3 length: 13 residues. Germline V gene sequence: CDR1 SGHRS, CDR2 YFSETQ. The CDR3 is CASRDLAGGEQYF. In nucleotides, the CDR3 is TGCGCCAGCAGGGATTTAGCGGGGGGAGAGCAGTACTTC.

J is TRBJ1-5 and V is TRBV6-1; D is uncertain. The CDR3 length is 17 residues. V lost 1 base and J 0 bases, leaving 13 bases between the germline ends. CDR1 is MNHNS, CDR2 SASEGT, per germline. The CDR3 protein is CASSEGTAYNSNQPQHF. DNA for the CDR3: TGTGCCAGCAGTGAAGGGACTGCGTATAATAGCAATCAGCCCCAGCATTTT.

This clone appeared a single time. The chain employs TRBV19 and TRBJ1-1; 11 bases map to TRBD1. V was pared by 9 bases and J by 0 bases, with 12 bases of the junction left unmatched. Germline values: CDR1 LNHDA, CDR2 SQIVND (reference sequence). The CDR3 runs to 17 residues. The CDR3 nucleotides are TGTGCCAGCACAGAAGGGACAGGGGGGCGAGTGAACACTGAAGCTTTCTTT. This gives the protein CASTEGTGGRVNTEAFF.

This clone was seen just once. The chain combines TRBV5-1 with TRBJ1-3; TRBD1 matches 8 bases. V lost 0 bases and J lost 0; bases outside the gene matches: 2. The CDR3 covers 16 residues. CDR1 is SGHRS and CDR2 is YFSETQ in the germline V gene. DNA for the CDR3: TGCGCCAGCAGCTTGGTCCAGGGGGCCTCTGGAAACACCATATATTTT. As protein: CASSLVQGASGNTIYF.

The chain uses TRBV19 and TRBJ2-1, with TRBD2 matching over 10 bases. The length of the CDR3 is 15 residues. The trim removed 3 bases at V and 7 bases at J, leaving 6 bases unmatched. Germline assignment: CDR1 LNHDA and CDR2 SQIVND (reference sequence). This CDR3 is CASSILAGVQNEQFF. The DNA of the CDR3 is TGTGCCAGTAGTATCCTAGCGGGAGTTCAGAATGAGCAGTTCTTC.

The chain uses TRBV4-3 and TRBJ2-2; no clear D gene. Trimming removed 0 bases at V and 2 bases at J, with 10 bases between. Germline CDR1 and CDR2: LGHNA and YSLEER. The CDR3 covers 16 residues. The DNA of the CDR3 is TGCGCCAGCAGCCAAGATTGGGCTTCTAACACCGGGGAGCTGTTTTTT. This gives the protein CASSQDWASNTGELFF.